This TCR beta chain was profiled in a study of blood T cell repertoires in COVID-19. Background on the study: The samples span acute and convalescent COVID-19 from the United States, Italy and Spain. The cDNA or gDNA used as material had been derived from T cells, B-cell-depleted T cells, or PBMCs.

Source study methods: Amplification from reference gene primers served as the basis for estimated nucleated cell counts. The repertoire was sequenced with immunoSEQ multiplex PCR; TCRdb's copy has only in-frame clones and lacks some. That table gives V, J and clone size, and the DNA gave D and trimming. The data show some 60,000 clones, approximately 90% seen once. The V gene end was trimmed by 7 bases and the J gene end by 4 bases; junction bases not matched to a gene: 6. The CDR3 totals 13 residues. Germline loops: CDR1 MNHNS, CDR2 SASEGT. The chain joins TRBV6-1 to TRBJ2-5, with TRBD1 identical over 7 bases. The sequence was obtained from a human donor in a cohort sampled during active COVID-19. Input material: peripheral blood. This chain's CDR3 is CASITGDGETQYF. CDR3 sequence (DNA): TGTGCCAGCATCACAGGGGACGGAGAGACCCAGTACTTC.